This record looks at one T cell receptor (beta chain) sequence and its context. The antigen remains unidentified. This CDR3 comprises 15 residues. The sample belongs to a study of T cell responses to AZD1222 COVID-19 vaccine. On the study more broadly: Second doses that came at about 4 or about 12 weeks were put together.

Study findings and constraints: Reportedly, nearly half of unique spike TCRs recognized epitopes outside B.1.351/B.1.1.7 mutations. No day 14 peak samples; only post-peak repertoires were characterized.

Profiling relied on immunoSEQ multiplex PCR, and the TCRdb table lists in-frame clones only, not all of them. The table includes roughly 120,000 clones, roughly four fifths detected once. This chain links TRBV21-1 with TRBJ2-7; TRBD1 is the table's D call, not checked against the DNA. TRBV21-1 is a documented pseudogene. This TCR derives from an adult in good health. Sequencing used peripheral blood, obtained on day 0 of AZD1222 vaccination. DNA for the CDR3: TGTGCCAGCAGCAAAGCCGGGACAGGGGGCGACGAGCAGTACTTC. Translation: CASSKAGTGGDEQYF.